This T cell receptor (beta chain) derives from a study of CD8+CD57+ T cells in acquired aplastic anemia. The CDR3 runs 12 residues. Trimming pared 8 bases from V and 6 bases from J, leaving 13 bases between. TCR beta VDJ combinations and CDR3 sequences were profiled from genomic DNA. TCRdb used MiXCR to reprocess the reads, holding one entry per CDR3 protein. This sample has about 180,000 distinct CDR3 sequences; approximately 46% occur once, and the top ten carry under 3.5%. Sequenced input: sorted CD4+, CD8+, or CD8+CD57+ T cells (not recorded which) from PBMCs. This clonotype was obtained from a human donor in good health. This chain links TRBV5-3 with TRBJ2-3; D is undetermined. TRBV5-3 is an open reading frame, and its role is uncertain. CDR3 bases: TGTGCCAGCAGCACCGACGGGGATACGCAGTATTTT. Its translation is CASSTDGDTQYF.